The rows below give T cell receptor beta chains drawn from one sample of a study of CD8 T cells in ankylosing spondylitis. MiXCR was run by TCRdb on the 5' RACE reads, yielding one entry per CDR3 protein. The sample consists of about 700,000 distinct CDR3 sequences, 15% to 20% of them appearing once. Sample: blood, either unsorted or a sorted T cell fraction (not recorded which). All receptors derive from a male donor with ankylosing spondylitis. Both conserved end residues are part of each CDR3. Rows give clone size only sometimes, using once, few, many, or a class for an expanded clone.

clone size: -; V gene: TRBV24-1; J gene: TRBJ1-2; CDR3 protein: CATSEPLGTGDYGYTF
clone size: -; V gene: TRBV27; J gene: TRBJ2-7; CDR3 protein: CASSQTEFYEQYF
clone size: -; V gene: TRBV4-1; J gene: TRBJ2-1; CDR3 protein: CASSQTSEARNEQFF
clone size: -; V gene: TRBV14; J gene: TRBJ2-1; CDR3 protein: CASSQQGGRPFNEQFF
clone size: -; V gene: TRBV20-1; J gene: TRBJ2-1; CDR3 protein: CSAKMAGGGGEQFF
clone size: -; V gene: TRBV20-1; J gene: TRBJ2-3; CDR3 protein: CSARTRRRDRDTQYF
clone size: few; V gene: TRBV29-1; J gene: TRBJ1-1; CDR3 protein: CSVEIPPTEAFF
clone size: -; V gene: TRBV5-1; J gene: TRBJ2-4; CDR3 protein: CASSLGEQGAQFLAKNIQYF
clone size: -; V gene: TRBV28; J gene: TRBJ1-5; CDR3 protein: CASTLTGINQPQHF
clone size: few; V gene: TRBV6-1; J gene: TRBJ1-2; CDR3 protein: CASSLTGGGWYGYTF
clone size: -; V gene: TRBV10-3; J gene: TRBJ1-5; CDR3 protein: CAISESSGRGYVQPQHF
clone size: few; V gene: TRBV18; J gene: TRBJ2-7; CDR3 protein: CASSPQLGEHGEQYF
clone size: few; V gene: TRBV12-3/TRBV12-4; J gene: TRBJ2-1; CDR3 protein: CASSPFVEEQFF
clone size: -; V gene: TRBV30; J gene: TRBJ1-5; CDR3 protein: CAWGVEAGQPQHF
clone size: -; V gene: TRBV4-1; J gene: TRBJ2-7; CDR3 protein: CASSQSVGTGDYEQYF
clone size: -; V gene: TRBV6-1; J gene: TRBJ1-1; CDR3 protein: CASNRGPPWNTEAFF
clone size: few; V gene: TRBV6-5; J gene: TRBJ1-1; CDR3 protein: CASSYGVFTEAFF
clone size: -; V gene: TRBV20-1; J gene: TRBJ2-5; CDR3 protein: CSAPDSQETQYF
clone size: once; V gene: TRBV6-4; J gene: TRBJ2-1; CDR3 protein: CASSRPRTGTFNEQFF
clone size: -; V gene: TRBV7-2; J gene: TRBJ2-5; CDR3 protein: CASSLVWTQETQYF
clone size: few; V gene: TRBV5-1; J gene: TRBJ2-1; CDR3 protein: CASSPLSGGAVNEQFF
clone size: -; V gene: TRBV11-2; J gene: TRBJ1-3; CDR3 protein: CASSLVEGRIVSGNTIYF
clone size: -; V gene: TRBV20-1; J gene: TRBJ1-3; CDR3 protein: CSAKGVNSGNTIYF
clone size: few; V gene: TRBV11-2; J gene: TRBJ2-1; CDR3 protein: CASSTRQGSTGLAFEQFF
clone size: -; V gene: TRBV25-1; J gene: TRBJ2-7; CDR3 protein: CASSESGTGVTYEQYF
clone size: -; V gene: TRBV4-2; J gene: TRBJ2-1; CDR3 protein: CASSLGVGGGAYNEQFF
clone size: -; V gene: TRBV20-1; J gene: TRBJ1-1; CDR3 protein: CSARDRTGNTEAFF
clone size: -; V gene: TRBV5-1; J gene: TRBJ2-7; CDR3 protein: CASSSNPGLSNEQYF
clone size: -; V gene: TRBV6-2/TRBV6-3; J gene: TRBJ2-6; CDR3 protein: CASSRHSGQGPFGANVLTF
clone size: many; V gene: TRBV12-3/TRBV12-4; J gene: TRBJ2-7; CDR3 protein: CASSPTTSAYEQYF
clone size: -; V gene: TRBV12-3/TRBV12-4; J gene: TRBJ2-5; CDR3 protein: CASTQYGAEEETQYF
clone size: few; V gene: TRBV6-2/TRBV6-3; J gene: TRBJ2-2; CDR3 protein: CASSYDGTSVSGELFF
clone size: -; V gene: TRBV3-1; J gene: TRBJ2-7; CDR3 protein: CASSLVADRPYEQYF
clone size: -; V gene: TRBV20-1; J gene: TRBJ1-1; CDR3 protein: CSAAGTENTEAFF
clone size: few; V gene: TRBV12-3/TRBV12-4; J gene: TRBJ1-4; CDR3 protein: CASLQKGSNEKLFF
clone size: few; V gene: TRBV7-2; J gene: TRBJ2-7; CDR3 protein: CASSLGGAALEQYF
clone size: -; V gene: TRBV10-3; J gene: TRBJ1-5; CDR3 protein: CAISEKLTGTNQPQHF
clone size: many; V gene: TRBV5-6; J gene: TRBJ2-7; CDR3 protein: CASSLGDRGYEQYF
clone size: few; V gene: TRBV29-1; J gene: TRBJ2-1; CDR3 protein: CSAYGLAAYNEQFF
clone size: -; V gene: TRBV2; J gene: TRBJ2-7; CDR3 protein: CASSEAGFYGDEQYF
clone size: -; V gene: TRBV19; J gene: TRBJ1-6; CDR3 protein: CASSIGFGGLDSPLHF